Below, 3 T cell receptor beta chains from the same sample are listed, as sequenced in a study of blood T cell repertoires in COVID-19. The data were produced by immunoSEQ multiplex PCR, yet TCRdb's version contains in-frame clones alone and is incomplete. Here the sample spans about 240,000 clones, around four fifths being singletons. The specimen was peripheral blood. The receptors derive from a woman aged 60-70 years with active or convalescent COVID-19.

The rearrangement joins TRBV5-3 to TRBJ2-3; 15 bases agree with TRBD2. TRBV5-3 is an open reading frame whose function is uncertain. There are 15 residues in the CDR3. V lost 4 bases, J lost 5 bases, and 2 bases stayed unmatched. CDR3 sequence: CARSRTSGRGDTQYF. The CDR3 DNA is TGTGCCAGAAGCAGGACTAGCGGGAGGGGAGATACGCAGTATTTT.

The CDR3 here is CAISDRVKETQYF. The CDR3, as DNA: TGTGCCATCAGTGACAGGGTAAAAGAGACCCAGTACTTC. The rearrangement uses TRBV10-3 and TRBJ2-5, with a possible D match to TRBD1 (5 bases). The ends were cut back, 3 bases at V and 3 bases at J, with 8 bases in the middle. Germline CDR1 is ENHRY and CDR2 is SYGVKD. The CDR3 contains 13 residues.

This chain joins TRBV10-2 and TRBJ1-6; D gene unclear. CDR1 is WSHSY and CDR2 is SAAADI in the germline V gene. Trimming removed 3 bases at V and 12 bases at J, with 9 bases between. The CDR3 sequence is 12 residues long. This CDR3 is CASSEKAEPLHF. The CDR3 bases are TGCGCCAGCAGTGAAAAAGCGGAACCCCTCCACTTT.